This T cell receptor beta chain came from a study of blood T cell repertoires in COVID-19. At the level of the study: T cells, B-cell-depleted T cells, or PBMCs provided the cDNA or gDNA that served as material.

Trimming took 7 bases from V and 1 from J, leaving 5 bases between them. The CDR3 runs 12 residues. In the original processing: Quantification of nucleated cells was approximated via reference gene primer amplification. Data came from immunoSEQ multiplex PCR; TCRdb stores just in-frame clones and leaves some out. V, J and clone size are those of that table, while D and trimming were read from the DNA. The repertoire holds 160,000 or so clones, with 75% to 85% as singletons. The chain carries TRBV12-3 or TRBV12-4 and TRBJ2-1; no reliable D call. This receptor was identified in a human donor in a cohort sampled during active COVID-19. Sequenced material: peripheral blood. The CDR3 loop is CASILSYNEQFF. For the CDR3, the DNA is TGTGCCAGCATCCTTTCCTACAATGAGCAGTTCTTC.